This TCR beta chain comes out of a study of T cells in Graves' hyperthyroidism and ophthalmopathy (dated by TCRdb to 2018 to 2020). Describing the broader study: Peripheral blood was sampled at the time of initial diagnosis, prior to any treatment. Thyroid tissue and blood T-cell repertoires from about six Graves' hyperthyroidism patients were also compared in the study. The 100 discovery patients were randomly split 7:3 into training and test sets. The paper describes TCR Vbeta CDR3 sequencing of 120 to 150 peripheral blood samples, made up of 40 to 45 ophthalmopathy patients, over 70 hyperthyroidism patients and 17 progressor patients. Once sampling was done, hyperthyroidism patients were given methimazole at a starting dose of 30 mg daily, whereas ophthalmopathy patients were given high-dose intravenous methylprednisolone. To identify distinguishing TCR V-J signatures, a discovery cohort of 100 patients was used, comprising 40 to 45 with Graves' ophthalmopathy and around 57 with stable Graves' hyperthyroidism. An independent validation cohort of 18 to 20 hyperthyroidism patients and approximately 15 patients who later progressed to ophthalmopathy tested prospective prediction of ophthalmopathy. Overall study outcomes, separate from this receptor: Sample size was not statistically predetermined, and blinding of investigators to group allocation was not performed. In validation, progression to ophthalmopathy was predicted by the model with about 70% sensitivity and roughly 76% specificity, a median of around 6.5 months before onset. Most expanded thyroid clonotypes (frequency above 0.001) were also detected in blood, suggesting blood repertoires may reflect thyroid immune responses. A 13 V-J signature model separated ophthalmopathy from stable hyperthyroidism, with approximately 87% sensitivity and roughly 84% specificity in cross-validation and 80%/75% in testing.

Amplification of TCR beta CDR3 regions was carried out from RNA transcripts. The TCR CDR3 was subjected to a first round of RT-PCR using the HTBI primer set and the Qiagen OneStep RT-PCR kit. Libraries were constructed in a second round of multiplex PCR, after which size selection and purification were performed. Libraries were sequenced paired-end with 100 bp reads on an Illumina HiSeq2000. As for the original processing: SOAPnuke was used to process the raw data, with reads discarded if the reads contained adapters or uncalled bases, had a mean Phred below 15, or lacked an exact constant-primer or identifier match. COPE v1.2.5 was used to merge high-quality paired reads, and clonotypes were defined as unique nucleotide sequences. Clonotypes were aligned to IMGT TRBV, TRBD and TRBJ reference segments using MiTCR v1.1. The analysis was restricted to V-J combinations with a frequency above 0.0001, which together covered about 99% of the repertoires. A TCS score was defined as the ratio of F50 (clonal expansion) to E x V (chaos), with BLOSUM62-based TCRdist applied between CDR3 peptides within each V-J. Welch's t-statistics and random forest reduced roughly 540 V-J features to about 13, which were used in a naive Bayes classifier (R e1071). Using fastp at Q25 and MiXCR, TCRdb reprocessed the public reads and kept productive beta chains. Every CDR3 protein is listed once, alongside the most common genes and DNA of its rows. The V and J calls come from TCRdb's annotation, not from the publication. Here the sample has hundreds of thousands of distinct CDR3 sequences; around 15% occur a single time. Of the sample, roughly 10% falls within the top ten clones.

In regard to this clonotype: Its antigen is currently not known. Base qualities are not at hand, and no much larger clone is one base apart.

Stable Graves' hyperthyroidism was defined as the absence of progression to ophthalmopathy over 18 months of follow-up. Hyperthyroidism patients were newly diagnosed, had a disease duration of under 2 months, and were aged 18 to 65 years. The study excluded patients with uncontrolled infections, other autoimmune diseases, pregnancy or lactation. Diagnoses were established on the basis of clinical symptoms, serum thyroxine and TRAb, thyroid ultrasound, and orbital computed tomography. PBMCs were isolated from about 9.2 ml of fresh peripheral blood by Ficoll-Paque density gradient centrifugation. Total RNA was extracted with Trizol reagent, and quality was checked on an Agilent 2100 Bioanalyzer. Based on the germline V gene (reference sequence), the CDR1 and CDR2 sequences are LGHDT and YNNKEL. There are 15 amino acids in the CDR3, from cysteine to phenylalanine inclusive. Of the read, only the CDR3 DNA is kept; its 45 bases are in frame from base 1. Deletion took 4 bases off V and 4 bases off J, with a span of 17 bases between the germline ends.

Recombination connected TRBV3-1 to TRBJ2-7; no D segment can be confidently identified. The receptor was isolated from a woman younger than 35 with Graves' hyperthyroidism. Sequencing was done on a sample of blood. The encoded CDR3 is CASSPGSVVHYEQYF. In nucleotides, the sequence is TGTGCCAGCAGCCCGGGCAGCGTCGTCCATTACGAGCAGTACTTC.